Presented here are 16 T cell receptor beta chains from one specimen sequenced in a study of cytomegalovirus exposure and HLA in healthy donors. PCR employed 60 Vbeta and 13 Jbeta primers. Clones were read by immunoSEQ multiplex PCR, and TCRdb kept only the in-frame ones, dropping some. The repertoire includes about 140,000 clones, around 79% of them detected once, and over 3% sits in the top ten. The specimen sequenced was PBMCs. The source is a female donor in good health and CMV-seronegative.

The rearrangement joins TRBV6-5 to TRBJ1-4, with TRBD1 matching 7 bases. CDR3 length: 14 amino acids. The V gene's germline CDR1 is MNHEY and CDR2 SVGAGI. V gave up 7 bases and J gave up 7 bases; unmatched junction bases: 9. CDR3 DNA: TGTGCCAGCAACCGAGACAGGGTTCGTGAAAAACTGTTTTTT. Its protein product is CASNRDRVREKLFF.

The rearrangement joins TRBV19 to TRBJ1-6; D not resolved. The V and J ends lost 5 bases and 8 bases respectively, with 10 bases between them. There are 13 residues in the CDR3. Germline V gives CDR1 LNHDA, CDR2 SQIVND (reference sequence). The CDR3 spells CASSLGLDSPLHF. The CDR3 coding sequence is TGTGCCAGTAGTCTTGGACTGGATTCACCCCTCCACTTT.

This rearrangement joins TRBV9 to TRBJ2-6; no clear D. The germline gives CDR1 SGDLS, CDR2 YYNGEE. The CDR3 is 14 residues long. The V end lost 6 bases, the J end lost 0 bases, and 7 bases lay between the germline ends. This CDR3 is CASTSYSGANVLTF. The CDR3, as DNA: TGTGCCAGCACCTCTTACTCTGGGGCCAACGTCCTGACTTTC.

The chain links TRBV7-9 to TRBJ2-7, with D possibly matching TRBD1 (5 bases). Germline V gives CDR1 SEHNR, CDR2 FQNEAQ (reference sequence). Trimming took 5 bases from V and 3 from J, leaving 11 bases between them. This CDR3 contains 13 residues. The CDR3: CASSGTDSYEQYF. CDR3 DNA: TGTGCCAGCAGCGGAACAGACAGCTACGAGCAGTACTTC. Based on the CDR3 plus reference TRBV7-9 and TRBJ2-7, the full variable domain is DTGVSQNPRHKITKRGQNVTFRCDPISEHNRLYWYRQTLGQGPEFLTYFQNEAQLEKSRLLSDRFSAERPKGSFSTLEIQRTEQGDSAMYLCASSGTDSYEQYFGPGTRLTVT.

The V call is TRBV7-3, the J call TRBJ2-1; maybe TRBD2 (5 bases). CDR3 size: 13 residues. Germline lookup yields CDR1 SGHTA and CDR2 FQGTGA. Trimming pared 2 bases from V and 10 bases from J, leaving 12 bases between. The DNA of the CDR3 is TGTGCCAGCAGCTTACGAGGGTCGGACGAGCAGTTCTTC. Amino acid sequence: CASSLRGSDEQFF.

V and J are TRBV2 and TRBJ2-5; TRBD2 matches at 7 bases. The germline gives CDR1 SNHLY, CDR2 FYNNEI. V was pared by 4 bases and J by 7 bases, with 12 bases of the junction left unmatched. This CDR3 region has 15 residues. In DNA form, the CDR3 reads TGTGCCAGCAGTGTCAGACGGGGGGAAGGAGGGACCCAGTACTTC. Translating it yields CASSVRRGEGGTQYF.

The rearrangement joins TRBV12-5 to TRBJ2-3, with 11 nucleotides matching TRBD2. Germline CDR1 is LGHNT and CDR2 is FRNRAP. V shed 4 bases, J shed 3 bases, and the junction held 3 bases outside the gene matches. The CDR3 extends over 15 amino acids. DNA for the CDR3: TGTGCTAGTGGTTCTAGCGGGAGGTGGACAGATACGCAGTATTTT. Amino acid sequence: CASGSSGRWTDTQYF. The entire variable domain, with the rest obtained from reference TRBV12-5 and TRBJ2-3, is as follows: DARVTQTPRHKVTEMGQEVTMRCQPILGHNTVFWYRQTMMQGLELLAYFRNRAPLDDSGMPKDRFSAEMPDATLATLKIQPSEPRDSAVYFCASGSSGRWTDTQYFGPGTRLTVL.

V is TRBV28 and J is TRBJ2-7; D possibly corresponds to TRBD2 (9 bases). The CDR3 spans 17 residues. V was cut by 10 bases and J by 5 bases, with 30 bases left in between. Germline values: CDR1 MDHEN, CDR2 SYDVKM. The CDR3 coding sequence is TGTGCCACCCAGGGGGCTAGCGGGGCGCCGGGGGGGCACGAGCAGTACTTC. This translates into CATQGASGAPGGHEQYF.

The CDR3 DNA follows: TGCAGCGCCGTGGGGCGGGACAGTTTCAATGAGCAGTTCTTC. Protein product: CSAVGRDSFNEQFF. The V and J genes are TRBV29-1 and TRBJ2-1; tentative D call: TRBD1 (7 bases). CDR1 and CDR2 from the germline V gene are SQVTM and ANQGSEA. V was shortened by 7 bases and J by 6 bases, with 19 bases between the two germline ends. This CDR3 region has 14 residues.

V and J are TRBV5-4 and TRBJ2-4, with D possibly TRBD1 on 6 matching bases. This CDR3 is 16 amino acids long. Germline CDR1 reads SGHNT; CDR2 reads YYREEE (reference sequence). Trimming shortened V by 3 bases and J by 1 base, and 14 bases separated the two germline ends. CDR3 DNA sequence: TGTGCCAGCAGCTCCCGACAGGACCTGGCCAAAAACATTCAGTACTTC. Translation: CASSSRQDLAKNIQYF.

CDR3 bases: TGCGCCAGCAGGACAGGGAAGGGTAACTATGGCTACACCTTC. Its protein product is CASRTGKGNYGYTF. The chain is built from TRBV10-2 and TRBJ1-2, with TRBD1 identical over 7 bases. After removal of 6 bases from V and 1 base from J, the junction contained 5 bases not matched to a gene. This CDR3 has 14 amino acids. Germline V CDR1 and CDR2: WSHSY, SAAADI.

The V call is TRBV2, the J call TRBJ2-3; no definite D call. Trimming took 7 bases from V and 4 from J, leaving 21 bases between them. The CDR3 length is 16 residues. The germline gives CDR1 SNHLY, CDR2 FYNNEI. The CDR3 DNA follows: TGTGCCAGCACGTTCCGGGTTCCGAGGATGGCAGATACGCAGTATTTT. Translating gives CASTFRVPRMADTQYF.

The rearrangement joins TRBV6-5 to TRBJ2-1; D gene unclear. The germline V and J ends were trimmed by 6 bases and 0 bases, with 12 bases remaining between them. The CDR3 loop spans 15 amino acids. Germline V lookup: CDR1 MNHEY, CDR2 SVGAGI. The CDR3: CASSPDIISYNEQFF. CDR3 nucleotides: TGTGCCAGCAGCCCCGACATTATCTCCTACAATGAGCAGTTCTTC.

This CDR3 reads CASSLERDQPQHF. The CDR3, as DNA: TGTGCCAGCAGCTTAGAGAGAGATCAGCCCCAGCATTTT. V is TRBV7-9 and J is TRBJ1-5; D is ambiguous. Trimming took 1 base from V and 5 from J, leaving 6 bases between them. The CDR3 runs 13 residues. The V gene's germline CDR1 is SEHNR and CDR2 FQNEAQ (reference sequence). Supplemented by reference TRBV7-9 and TRBJ1-5, the full variable domain reads DTGVSQNPRHKITKRGQNVTFRCDPISEHNRLYWYRQTLGQGPEFLTYFQNEAQLEKSRLLSDRFSAERPKGSFSTLEIQRTEQGDSAMYLCASSLERDQPQHFGDGTRLSIL.

The V and J genes are TRBV5-4 and TRBJ2-2; 7 nucleotides agree with TRBD2. Looked up from germline, CDR1 is SGHNT and CDR2 is YYREEE (reference sequence). The CDR3 spans 16 residues. V trimming: 4 bases; J trimming: 4 bases; junction bases outside the gene matches: 10. CDR3 in DNA: TGTGCCAGCAGCCCTGGACCCCGCGGGGGCACCGGGGAGCTGTTTTTT. This gives the protein CASSPGPRGGTGELFF.

The CDR3 region has the DNA TGTGCCTGGAGTGTACGGGGACTCGAAAATTCACCCCTCCACTTT. The encoded protein is CAWSVRGLENSPLHF. This chain connects TRBV30 to TRBJ1-6; D is perhaps TRBD1 (5 bases). Germline values: CDR1 GTSNPN, CDR2 SVGIG (reference sequence). V was trimmed by 0 bases and J by 7 bases, leaving 13 bases between them. CDR3 length: 15 amino acids.